Following are 25 T cell receptor beta chains from one sample sequenced in a study of cytomegalovirus exposure and HLA in healthy donors. This PCR relied on a set of 60 Vbeta primers and 13 Jbeta primers. TCRdb's copy holds only in-frame clones and misses some; the assay was immunoSEQ multiplex PCR. The data contain about 200,000 clones, about 79% of them seen just once; the ten biggest clones take up 1.5% to 2%. The specimen sequenced was PBMCs. The receptors here all came from a male donor in good health and CMV-seronegative.

This clone was seen just once. CDR3 amino acids: CASSLESGSNEKLFF. CDR3 coding DNA: TGCGCCAGCAGCTTGGAGTCAGGGTCTAATGAAAAACTGTTTTTT. The rearrangement uses TRBV5-1 and TRBJ1-4, with a weak D call TRBD1 (5 bases). Germline CDR1 reads SGHRS; CDR2 reads YFSETQ. This CDR3 region has 15 residues. Between the trimmed V and J ends, which lost 0 bases and 3 bases, there was a span of 9 bases.

The V gene is TRBV12-5, the J gene TRBJ2-1, with TRBD2 identical over 14 bases. The V gene end was trimmed by 5 bases and the J gene end by 10 bases; junction bases not matched to a gene: 7. The CDR3 is 15 amino acids. Germline lookup yields CDR1 LGHNT and CDR2 FRNRAP. The chain's CDR3 is CASGHGTSGSGEQFF. As DNA, the CDR3 is TGTGCTAGTGGTCACGGGACTAGCGGGAGCGGGGAGCAGTTCTTC.

This rearrangement joins TRBV7-8 to TRBJ2-5; 10 nucleotides line up with TRBD2. Germline V gives CDR1 SGHVS, CDR2 FQNEAQ. The V and J ends lost 2 bases and 7 bases, in that order; junction bases with no gene match: 7. The CDR3 totals 15 residues. CDR3 nucleotides: TGTGCCAGCAGCTTAATCCTAGCGGGAGCGGGGACCCAGTACTTC. Translating it yields CASSLILAGAGTQYF.

In its sample, this clone was seen once. The V gene is TRBV6-1, the J gene TRBJ1-1, with D possibly TRBD1 on 6 matching bases. The CDR3 has 13 residues. The germline V and J ends were trimmed by 7 bases and 3 bases, with 12 bases remaining between them. Germline CDR1 MNHNS, CDR2 SASEGT. This chain's CDR3 is CASNLDRYTEAFF. CDR3 coding DNA: TGTGCCAGCAACTTGGACAGATACACTGAAGCTTTCTTT.

V gene TRBV30 combines with J gene TRBJ2-1; a weak D match, TRBD1 (6 bases). The V end was cut by 3 bases, the J end by 2 bases, with 14 bases between. Germline V gene sequence: CDR1 GTSNPN, CDR2 SVGIG (reference sequence). This CDR3 comprises 15 residues. CDR3 in DNA: TGTGCCTGGAGACCAAAACAGGGACCCTACAATGAGCAGTTCTTC. It yields the protein CAWRPKQGPYNEQFF.

This clone was detected only once. The chain has TRBV7-9 and TRBJ1-6; D unresolved. This CDR3 contains 11 residues. V shed 7 bases and J shed 11 bases, with 9 bases lying between them. Germline assignment: CDR1 SEHNR and CDR2 FQNEAQ (reference sequence). CDR3 sequence: CASTHQAPLHF. In nucleotides, the CDR3 is TGTGCCAGCACCCATCAGGCACCCCTCCACTTT.

The V call is TRBV11-1, the J call TRBJ1-4, with D hard to call. The V end was cut by 5 bases, the J end by 8 bases, with 12 bases between. CDR3 length: 13 residues. Germline V gene data show CDR1 as SGHAT and CDR2 as FQDESV (reference sequence). CDR3 in DNA: TGTGCCAGCAGCCTAAGAGGAGAAGAAAAACTGTTTTTT. Protein sequence: CASSLRGEEKLFF.

J is TRBJ2-1 and V is TRBV4-1; no reliable D call. The CDR3 sequence is 14 residues long. The germline CDR1 and CDR2 sequences are MGHRA and YSYEKL. Trimming pared 0 bases from V and 1 base from J, leaving 4 bases between. This chain's CDR3 is CASSQEQSYNEQFF. In DNA form, the CDR3 reads TGCGCCAGCAGCCAAGAACAGTCCTACAATGAGCAGTTCTTC.

The chain couples TRBV9 to TRBJ1-3; no clear D gene. CDR1 and CDR2 from the germline V gene are SGDLS and YYNGEE. This CDR3 is 16 amino acids long. V was shortened by 0 bases and J by 0 bases, with 10 bases between the two germline ends. CDR3 amino acids: CASSVDLWSSGNTIYF. As DNA, the CDR3 is TGTGCCAGCAGCGTAGATCTTTGGAGCTCTGGAAACACCATATATTTT.

CDR3 DNA: TGTGCCAGCAGCTCCCAGAGGGAGCAGTACTTC. This sequence encodes CASSSQREQYF. The chain carries TRBV7-9 and TRBJ2-7; D gene unclear. Germline CDR1 and CDR2: SEHNR and FQNEAQ (reference sequence). CDR3 length: 11 residues. V lost 4 bases and J lost 7, with 8 bases in between.

The chain has TRBV28 and TRBJ1-1; 7 bases fit TRBD1. Unmatched junction bases numbered 6, after V lost 5 bases and J lost 0 bases. The CDR3 is 15 amino acids. The V gene's germline CDR1 is MDHEN and CDR2 SYDVKM. Here the CDR3 reads CASSRPDRVNTEAFF. For the CDR3, the DNA is TGTGCCAGCAGTCGCCCCGACAGGGTGAACACTGAAGCTTTCTTT.

The chain links TRBV6-6 to TRBJ2-2; D remains ambiguous. The CDR3 sequence is 13 residues long. V shed 0 bases and J shed 5 bases, with 4 bases lying between them. Germline V gene lookup returns CDR1 MNHNY and CDR2 SVGAGI (reference sequence). The CDR3 reads CASSYSRTGELFF. In nucleotides, the CDR3 is TGTGCCAGCAGTTACTCGCGGACCGGGGAGCTGTTTTTT.

Concerning this clone itself: A read error may account for a junction end that differs from germline. The V gene is TRBV7-7, the J gene TRBJ2-7; 10 nucleotides match TRBD1. Germline V lookup: CDR1 SSHAT, CDR2 FNYEAQ (reference sequence). The CDR3 covers 14 residues. The CDR3 coding sequence is TGTGCTAGCAGCCGGACAGGGGGATTTGACGAGCAGTACTTC. Translated, it gives CASSRTGGFDEQYF. Based on the CDR3 plus reference TRBV7-7 and TRBJ2-7, the full variable domain is GAGVSQSPRYKVTKRGQDVTLRCDPISSHATLYWYQQALGQGPEFLTYFNYEAQPDKSGLPSDRFSAERPEGSISTLTIQRTEQRDSAMYRCASSRTGGFDEQYFGPGTRLTVT.

The chain combines TRBV7-9 with TRBJ1-1, with D unresolved. Germline V gene data show CDR1 as SEHNR and CDR2 as FQNEAQ (reference sequence). The V gene lost 11 bases and the J gene lost 0 bases, with 7 bases spanning the gap. CDR3 length: 11 amino acids. This CDR3 reads CAGQVNTEAFF. CDR3 bases: TGTGCCGGCCAAGTGAACACTGAAGCTTTCTTT.

This clone has a single count. J is TRBJ1-4 and V is TRBV28; TRBD1 aligns across 8 bases. The V gene end was trimmed by 5 bases and the J gene end by 2 bases; junction bases not matched to a gene: 7. CDR3 size: 16 residues. Germline CDR1 MDHEN, CDR2 SYDVKM. The CDR3 reads CASSILRGHTNEKLFF. DNA for the CDR3: TGTGCCAGCAGTATCCTCAGGGGGCACACTAATGAAAAACTGTTTTTT.

The chain has TRBV6-5 and TRBJ2-1; D uncertain. CDR1 is MNHEY and CDR2 is SVGAGI in the germline V gene. The CDR3 covers 12 residues. Trimming left V 2 bases short and J 9 bases short, with 8 bases between. The CDR3 reads CASSYGVGEQFF. For the CDR3, the DNA is TGTGCCAGCAGTTACGGAGTAGGTGAGCAGTTCTTC.

The chain joins TRBV5-4 to TRBJ2-1, with D maybe TRBD1 (6 bases). This CDR3 comprises 16 residues. V lost 2 bases, J lost 7 bases, and 19 bases lay in between. Germline V gives CDR1 SGHNT, CDR2 YYREEE (reference sequence). DNA for the CDR3: TGTGCCAGCAGCTTAGGCGGGCAGGGGAACACGAATGAGCAGTTCTTC. This sequence encodes CASSLGGQGNTNEQFF.

The chain joins TRBV5-1 to TRBJ2-7; perhaps TRBD1 as D (6 bases). The CDR3 covers 16 residues. Trimming stripped 4 bases from V and 0 bases from J, with 17 bases between. Germline assignment: CDR1 SGHRS and CDR2 YFSETQ. The CDR3 protein is CASSPLGTRSSYEQYF. CDR3 sequence (DNA): TGCGCCAGCAGCCCATTAGGGACAAGGAGCTCCTACGAGCAGTACTTC.

This chain links TRBV6-1 with TRBJ1-2; D perhaps matches TRBD1 (5 bases). V lost 6 bases to trimming and J lost 5 bases, with 10 bases between them. Germline CDR1 MNHNS, CDR2 SASEGT. The CDR3 is 12 amino acids. The CDR3 loop is CASRRQPYGYTF. The CDR3 region has the DNA TGTGCCAGCAGGAGACAGCCGTATGGCTACACCTTC.

The DNA for the CDR3 is TGCAGCGTTGCGTTTCTTGGGCAGGGTGAAGCTTTCTTT. This codes for CSVAFLGQGEAFF. V gene TRBV29-1 combines with J gene TRBJ1-1; possible D gene TRBD1, 5 bases. Germline V gives CDR1 SQVTM, CDR2 ANQGSEA. The CDR3 runs to 13 residues. V was cut by 4 bases and J by 7 bases, with 16 bases left in between.

The V and J genes are TRBV5-1 and TRBJ1-2; 7 bases fit TRBD1. CDR3 length: 15 residues. V lost 4 bases and J lost 4; bases outside the gene matches: 10. Germline CDR1 SGHRS, CDR2 YFSETQ. As DNA, the CDR3 is TGCGCCAGCAGCGGCAAGGAGGGGGCGGTCTATGGCTACACCTTC. This translates into CASSGKEGAVYGYTF.

The J gene is TRBJ1-1, the V gene TRBV6-1; perhaps TRBD1 as D (6 bases). The CDR3 sequence is 15 residues long. Germline V gene data show CDR1 as MNHNS and CDR2 as SASEGT. Trimming shortened V by 6 bases and J by 0 bases, and 14 bases separated the two germline ends. The CDR3 DNA is TGTGCCAGCAGGGTTAGGGGGATTATGAACACTGAAGCTTTCTTT. It is translated as CASRVRGIMNTEAFF.

This clone was seen a single time. The gene calls are TRBV29-1 and TRBJ2-2; no clear D. This CDR3 has 12 amino acids. The ends were cut back, 7 bases at V and 6 bases at J, with 12 bases in the middle. Germline V lookup: CDR1 SQVTM, CDR2 ANQGSEA. The CDR3, as DNA: TGCAGCGCAAATGTTATAGCCGGGGAGCTGTTTTTT. It yields the protein CSANVIAGELFF.

In its sample, this clone was seen a few times. The gene calls are TRBV27 and TRBJ1-2; tentatively, D is TRBD1 (5 bases). V lost 0 bases and J lost 8, with 10 bases in between. Germline V gives CDR1 MNHEY, CDR2 SMNVEV (reference sequence). The CDR3 runs 13 residues. The CDR3 nucleotides are TGTGCCAGCAGTTTATCAAGGGGAGGGGGCTACACCTTC. As protein: CASSLSRGGGYTF.

The chain is built from TRBV5-6 and TRBJ1-5; D is ambiguous. Germline CDR1 and CDR2: SGHDT and YYEEEE. This CDR3 has 14 residues. The germline V and J ends were trimmed by 4 bases and 5 bases, with 13 bases remaining between them. The CDR3 DNA follows: TGTGCCAGCAGCGGTCCTACGCTGGATCAGCCCCAGCATTTT. It encodes CASSGPTLDQPQHF.